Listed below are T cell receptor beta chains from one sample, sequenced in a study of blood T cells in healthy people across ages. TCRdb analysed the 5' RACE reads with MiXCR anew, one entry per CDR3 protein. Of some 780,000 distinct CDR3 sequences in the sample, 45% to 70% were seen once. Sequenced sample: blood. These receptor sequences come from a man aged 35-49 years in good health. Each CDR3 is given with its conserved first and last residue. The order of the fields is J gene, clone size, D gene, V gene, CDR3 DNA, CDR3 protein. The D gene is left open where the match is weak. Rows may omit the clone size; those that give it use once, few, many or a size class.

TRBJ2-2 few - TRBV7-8 TGTGCCAGCAGCTCCGTCGCAGGGAGAATCGGAGCCGGGGAGCTGTTTTTT CASSSVAGRIGAGELFF
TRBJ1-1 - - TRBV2 TGTGCCAGCAAGGAGGGTCGGAAAACTGAAGCTTTCTTT CASKEGRKTEAFF
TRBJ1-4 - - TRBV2 TGTGCCAGCAGTGTCCAAACAGGGCGGGATGAAAAACTGTTTTTT CASSVQTGRDEKLFF
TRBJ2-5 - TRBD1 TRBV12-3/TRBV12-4 TGTGCCAGCAGCCCCCTCCGGGACAGACAAGAGACCCAGTACTTC CASSPLRDRQETQYF
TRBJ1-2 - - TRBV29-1 TGCAGCGTTGTAGGGACCCCTAACTATGGCTACACCTTC CSVVGTPNYGYTF
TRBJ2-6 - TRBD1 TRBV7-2 TGTGCCAGCAGCCCTCGGACAGGGGGTATCTCTGGGGCCAACGTCCTGACTTTC CASSPRTGGISGANVLTF
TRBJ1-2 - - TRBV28 TGTGCCAGCAGTTTATTGGGCGGTTTCTATGGCTACACCTTC CASSLLGGFYGYTF
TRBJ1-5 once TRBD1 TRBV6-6 TGTGCCAGCAGTTACACCGCAGGGGGCGGCAATCAGCCCCAGCATTTT CASSYTAGGGNQPQHF
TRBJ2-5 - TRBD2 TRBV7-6 TGTGCCAGCAGCGGACTAGCGGGCAATGAGCAGTACTTC CASSGLAGNEQYF
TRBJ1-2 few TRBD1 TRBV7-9 TGTGCCAGCAGCCGACAGGGGGACTATGGCTACACCTTC CASSRQGDYGYTF
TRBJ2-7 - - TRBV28 TGTGCCAGCAGTAAACAGGAACAACCCTACGAGCAGTACTTC CASSKQEQPYEQYF
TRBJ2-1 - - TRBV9 TGTGCCAGCAGCGCCGGGGGCTCGAGCTCCTACAATGAGCAGTTCTTC CASSAGGSSSYNEQFF
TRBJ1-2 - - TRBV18 TGTGCCAGCTCACAACAGGGAACTACAAACTATGGCTACACCTTC CASSQQGTTNYGYTF
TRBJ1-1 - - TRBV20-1 TGCAGTGCTAGAGTCGGTATGAACACTGAAGCTTTCTTT CSARVGMNTEAFF
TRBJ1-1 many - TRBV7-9 TGTGCCAGCAGCTTAGGACAGATGAACACTGAAGCTTTCTTT CASSLGQMNTEAFF
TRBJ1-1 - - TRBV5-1 TGCGCCAGCAGCTTTTCGGCCGAGAACACTGAAGCTTTCTTT CASSFSAENTEAFF
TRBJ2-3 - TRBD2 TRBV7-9 TGTGCCAGCAGCCCGAAACTAGCGGGGGTAAGAGATACGCAGTATTTT CASSPKLAGVRDTQYF
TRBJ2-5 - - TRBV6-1 TGTGCCAGCAGCGAGGTGGTTGTAGGGGAGACCCAGTACTTC CASSEVVVGETQYF
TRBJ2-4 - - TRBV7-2 TGTGCCAGCAGCTCCTCCGGAGGCAGGGGAGGTGCGGACATTCAGTACTTC CASSSSGGRGGADIQYF
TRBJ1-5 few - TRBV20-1 TGCAGTGCTAGAGGGGATGGGCCCCAGCATTTT CSARGDGPQHF
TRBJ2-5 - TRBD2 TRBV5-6 TGTGCCAGCAGCTCCGGGACTAGCGGGAGGACTTACTCAAGAGAGACCCAGTACTTC CASSSGTSGRTYSRETQYF
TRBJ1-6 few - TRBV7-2 TGTGCCAGCAGCTTAGCGGGGTACGGAAGATCACCCCTCCACTTT CASSLAGYGRSPLHF
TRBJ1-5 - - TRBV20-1 TGCAGTGCTAGAAGAGGTTCCGGGACAAATCAGCCCCAGCATTTT CSARRGSGTNQPQHF
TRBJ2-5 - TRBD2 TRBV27 TGTGCCAGCAGTTCGTCTAGCGGGTCCCCCGGGACCCAGTACTTC CASSSSSGSPGTQYF
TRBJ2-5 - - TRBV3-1 TGTGCCAGCAGCCAAGGCCAGAGAGAGGGAGAGACCCAGTACTTC CASSQGQREGETQYF
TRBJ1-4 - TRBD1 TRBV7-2 TGTGCCAGCAGCCCCGGACAGGGTTTCGAAAAACTGTTTTTT CASSPGQGFEKLFF
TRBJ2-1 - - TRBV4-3 TGCGCCAGCAGCCAAGGGACCCGGGGGAGGCGGTTCTTC CASSQGTRGRRFF
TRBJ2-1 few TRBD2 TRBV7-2 TGTGCCAGCAGCCACATGGGAGGGAGGGGCCAATCCTACAATGAGCAGTTCTTC CASSHMGGRGQSYNEQFF
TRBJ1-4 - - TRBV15 TGTGCCACCAGCAGAGGAGGGGGGACTAATGAAAAACTGTTTTTT CATSRGGGTNEKLFF
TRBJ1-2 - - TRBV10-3 TGTGCCACCGTATCTAACTATGGCTACACCTTC CATVSNYGYTF
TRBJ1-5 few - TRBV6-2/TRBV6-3 TGTGCCAGCAGTTCTATACGGACTGGGGGGAATCAGCCCCAGCATTTT CASSSIRTGGNQPQHF
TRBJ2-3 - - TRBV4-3 TGCGCCAGCAGCCGTGGACAGATTCGAGGCACAGATACGCAGTATTTT CASSRGQIRGTDTQYF
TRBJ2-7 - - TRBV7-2 TGTGCCAGCAGCTTCAGGGGCGCCTACTACGAGCAGTACTTC CASSFRGAYYEQYF
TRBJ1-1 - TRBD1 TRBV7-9 TGTGCCAGCAGCTTACTGGACAGGGGCATTGAAGCTTTCTTT CASSLLDRGIEAFF
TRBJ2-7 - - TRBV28 TGTGCCAGCAGCCCATCGTTCTACGAGCAGTACTTC CASSPSFYEQYF
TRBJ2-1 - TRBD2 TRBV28 TGTGCCAGCAGTTACTCCATAGCGGGAGTGGGCAATGAGCAGTTCTTC CASSYSIAGVGNEQFF
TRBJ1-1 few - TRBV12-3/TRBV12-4 TGTGCCAGCAGTTTGGAGCAGAAAGCTTTCTTT CASSLEQKAFF
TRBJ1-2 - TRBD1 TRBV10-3 TGTGCCATCAGTGACACGACAGGGGAGTCCTATGGCTACACCTTC CAISDTTGESYGYTF
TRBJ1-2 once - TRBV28 TGTGCCAGCTGGATCGGGGGTGGCTACACCTTC CASWIGGGYTF
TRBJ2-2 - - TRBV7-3 TGTGCCCGCAGCTTAAATGCCGGGAGCACCGGGGAGCTGTTTTTT CARSLNAGSTGELFF
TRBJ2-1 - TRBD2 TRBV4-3 TGCGCCAGCAGCCAAGAATCCAGGGAGGGTGAGCAGTTCTTC CASSQESREGEQFF
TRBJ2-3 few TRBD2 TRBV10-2 TGCGCCAGCAGTGGGAGGGGAGGACTAGCGGTCACAGATACGCAGTATTTT CASSGRGGLAVTDTQYF
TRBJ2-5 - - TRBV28 TGTGCCAGCAGTTTACATGCAGGGGACCAAGAGACCCAGTACTTC CASSLHAGDQETQYF
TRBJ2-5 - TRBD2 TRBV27 TGTGCCAGCAGTTTTAAGACTAGCGGGGTTCAGGAGACCCAGTACTTC CASSFKTSGVQETQYF
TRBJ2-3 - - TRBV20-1 TGCAGTGCTAGCGGGCGAGGCCCTAGCACAGATACGCAGTATTTT CSASGRGPSTDTQYF
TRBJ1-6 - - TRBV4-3 TGCGCCAGCAGCCAAGGCAGGACCAATTCACCCCTCCACTTT CASSQGRTNSPLHF
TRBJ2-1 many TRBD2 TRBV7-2 TGTGCCAGCAGCTTATTTCCAGCGGGGGCCTACAATGAGCAGTTCTTC CASSLFPAGAYNEQFF
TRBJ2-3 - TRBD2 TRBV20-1 TGCAGTGCTGTAGTCCCTAGCGGGGCTAGCACAGATACGCAGTATTTT CSAVVPSGASTDTQYF
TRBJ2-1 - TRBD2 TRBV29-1 TGCGGCGTTGAATGGGTCGGTAGCGGGGCAGACAATGAGCAGTTCTTC CGVEWVGSGADNEQFF
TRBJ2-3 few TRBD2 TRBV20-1 TGCAGTGCTAGAGATCGAGGACTAGCCAGCACAGATACGCAGTATTTT CSARDRGLASTDTQYF
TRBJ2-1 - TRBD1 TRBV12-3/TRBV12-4 TGTGCCAGCAGCGAATTACTGCAGGGGACAGGAGATGAGTTCTTC CASSELLQGTGDEFF
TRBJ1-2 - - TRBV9 TGTGCCAGCAGCGTAAGGGACGCGGGCTATGGCTACACCTTC CASSVRDAGYGYTF
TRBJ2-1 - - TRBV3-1 TGTACCAGCAGCCAAGATGGCCGGGCCATGCAGTTCTTC CTSSQDGRAMQFF
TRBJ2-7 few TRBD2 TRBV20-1 TGCAGTGCCAGTGGGACTAGCCCCCACGAGCAGTACTTC CSASGTSPHEQYF
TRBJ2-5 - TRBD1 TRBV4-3 TGCGCCAGCAGCCAGCCGGGACAGGGGGCAGGTGAGCAGTACTTC CASSQPGQGAGEQYF
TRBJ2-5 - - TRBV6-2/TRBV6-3 TGTGCCAGCAGACGAAACAGGGTAGGAGAGACCCAGTACTTC CASRRNRVGETQYF
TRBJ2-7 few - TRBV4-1 TGCGCCAGCAGCCAAGAGGGGCCCTACGAGCAGTACTTC CASSQEGPYEQYF